The sequence of this TCR beta chain was determined in a study of blood T cell repertoires in COVID-19. About the research overall: Sources were T cells, B-cell-depleted T cells, or PBMCs; the material itself was cDNA or gDNA.

Categorization into cohorts depended on clinical history that participants reported. Cohort 3 donors were reported recovered after two negative PCRs, clearance, or symptom resolution. CDR3 length: 20 amino acids. After removal of 7 bases from V and 2 bases from J, the junction contained 20 bases not matched to a gene. The V gene's germline CDR1 is MNHEY and CDR2 SMNVEV (reference sequence). The table lists this clone with a count of one. Sequencing used immunoSEQ multiplex PCR; TCRdb keeps in-frame clones, though not all of them. The table records 250,000 or so clones, approximately 90% of them present only once.

Sequencing was done on a sample of PBMCs or T cells enriched from blood (not recorded which). The rearrangement joins TRBV27 to TRBJ1-3; 10 positions match TRBD1. This TCR came from a man in his forties who had recovered from COVID-19. Here the CDR3 reads CASTLPAGTGAAGTGNTIYF. CDR3 coding DNA: TGTGCCAGCACTCTTCCGGCCGGGACAGGGGCCGCCGGAACTGGAAACACCATATATTTT.